This entry features one T cell receptor (beta chain) sequence. Its antigen is as yet unknown. Per germline, CDR1 GTSNPN and CDR2 SVGIG (reference sequence). This CDR3 contains 14 residues. Trimming cost V 2 bases and J 0 bases, with 11 bases left between them. With 60 Vbeta and 13 Jbeta primers, the PCR was carried out. Repertoires were generated with immunoSEQ multiplex PCR, while TCRdb's copy carries only in-frame clones and drops some. This table has under 200,000 clones, roughly 82% appearing once. This sample was included in a study of cytomegalovirus exposure and HLA in healthy donors. At sampling all donors were nominally healthy, likely with unrecorded immune exposures. Overall study results and limits: A missense variant in DCLRE1C was later tied to TCR beta V- and J-gene trimming.

Sequenced: PBMCs. The TCR was taken from a man between 50 and 59 years old in good health and CMV-seropositive. The V gene is TRBV30, the J gene TRBJ2-7; D might be TRBD1 (6 bases). This CDR3 is CAWSRGTSSYEQYF. The CDR3 nucleotides read TGTGCCTGGAGTAGAGGGACAAGCTCCTACGAGCAGTACTTC. Full variable domain (remainder filled in from reference TRBV30 and TRBJ2-7): SQTIHQWPATLVQPVGSPLSLECTVEGTSNPNLYWYRQAAGRGLQLLFYSVGIGQISSEVPQNLSASRPQDRQFILSSKKLLLSDSGFYLCAWSRGTSSYEQYFGPGTRLTVT.